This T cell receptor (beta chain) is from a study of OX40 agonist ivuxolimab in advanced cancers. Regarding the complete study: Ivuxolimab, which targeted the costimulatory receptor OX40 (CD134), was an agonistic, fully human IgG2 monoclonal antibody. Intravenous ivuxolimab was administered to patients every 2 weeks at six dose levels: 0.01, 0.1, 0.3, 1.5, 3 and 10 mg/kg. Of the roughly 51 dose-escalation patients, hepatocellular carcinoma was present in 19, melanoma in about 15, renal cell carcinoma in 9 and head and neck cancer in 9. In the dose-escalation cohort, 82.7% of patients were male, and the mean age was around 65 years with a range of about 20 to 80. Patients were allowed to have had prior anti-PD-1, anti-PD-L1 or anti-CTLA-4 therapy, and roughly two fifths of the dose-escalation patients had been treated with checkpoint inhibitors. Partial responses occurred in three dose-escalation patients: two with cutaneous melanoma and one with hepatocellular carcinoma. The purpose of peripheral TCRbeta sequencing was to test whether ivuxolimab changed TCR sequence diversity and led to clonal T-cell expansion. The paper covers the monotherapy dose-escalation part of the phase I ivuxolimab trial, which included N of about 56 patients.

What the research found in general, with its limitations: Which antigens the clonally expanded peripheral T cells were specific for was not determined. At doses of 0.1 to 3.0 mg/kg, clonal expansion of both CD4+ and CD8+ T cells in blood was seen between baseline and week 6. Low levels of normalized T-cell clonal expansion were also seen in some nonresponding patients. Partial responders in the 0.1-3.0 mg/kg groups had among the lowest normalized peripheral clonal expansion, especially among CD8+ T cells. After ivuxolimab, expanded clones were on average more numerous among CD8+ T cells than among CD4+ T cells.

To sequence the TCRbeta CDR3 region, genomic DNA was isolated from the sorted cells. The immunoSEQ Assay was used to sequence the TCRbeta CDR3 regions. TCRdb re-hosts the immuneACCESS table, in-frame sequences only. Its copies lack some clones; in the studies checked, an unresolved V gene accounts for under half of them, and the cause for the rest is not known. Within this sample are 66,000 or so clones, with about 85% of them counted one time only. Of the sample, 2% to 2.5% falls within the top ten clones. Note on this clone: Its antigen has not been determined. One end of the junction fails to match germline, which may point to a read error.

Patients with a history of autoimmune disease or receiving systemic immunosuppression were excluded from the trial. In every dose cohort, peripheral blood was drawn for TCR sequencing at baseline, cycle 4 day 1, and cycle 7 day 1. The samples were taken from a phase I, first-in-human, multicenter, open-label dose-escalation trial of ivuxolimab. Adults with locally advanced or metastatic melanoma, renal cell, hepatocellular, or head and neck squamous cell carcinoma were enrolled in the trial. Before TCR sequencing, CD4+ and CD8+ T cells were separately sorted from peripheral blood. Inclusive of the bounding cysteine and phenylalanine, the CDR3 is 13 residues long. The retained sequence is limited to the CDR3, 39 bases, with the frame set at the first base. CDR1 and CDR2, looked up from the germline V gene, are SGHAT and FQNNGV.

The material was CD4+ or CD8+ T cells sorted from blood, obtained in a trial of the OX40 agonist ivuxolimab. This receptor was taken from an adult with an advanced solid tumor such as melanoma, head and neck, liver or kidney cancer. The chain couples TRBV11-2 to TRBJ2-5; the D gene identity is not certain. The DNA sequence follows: TGTGCCAGCAGCCTAGAACCTCTCGAGACCCAGTACTTC. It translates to CASSLEPLETQYF.